Following are 16 T cell receptor beta chains from one sample sequenced in a study of blood T cells in healthy people across ages. Together with a sample-barcoded 5' primer, a J-beta primer mix was included in a second PCR lasting about 7 to 11 cycles. TCRdb reanalysed the 5' RACE reads using MiXCR and keeps one entry per CDR3 protein. This table has some 1,800,000 distinct CDR3 sequences, around 40% appearing once. The sample taken for sequencing was blood. These receptors originate from a human donor in good health.

This clonotype was counted only a few times. With a much larger clone just one base away, this may be a read error. This chain uses TRBV6-1 with TRBJ2-6; D uncertain. Germline V CDR1 and CDR2: MNHNS, SASEGT. The CDR3 is 17 amino acids. Trimming left V 5 bases short and J 0 bases short, with 14 bases between. The CDR3 reads CASSTLTASSGANVLTF. CDR3 coding DNA: TGTGCCAGCAGTACGCTGACTGCCAGCTCTGGGGCCAACGTCCTGACTTTC.

This clonotype occurred a few times. The chain combines TRBV7-2 with TRBJ2-7; 8 bases map to TRBD1. CDR1 SGHTA and CDR2 FQGNSA come from the germline V gene. The junction had 7 bases not matched to a gene; V was cut back by 3 bases and J by 3 bases. The CDR3 consists of 15 residues. CDR3 sequence: CASSFLGQVRYEQYF. The CDR3 nucleotides are TGTGCCAGCAGCTTCCTGGGACAGGTACGCTACGAGCAGTACTTC.

This clonotype was seen more than once but under ten times. This chain links TRBV18 with TRBJ2-5; 14 bases are shared with TRBD2. The J call may be incorrect, as the DNA end agrees better with TRBJ2-7. This CDR3 contains 16 residues. Looked up from germline, CDR1 is KGHSH and CDR2 is LQKENI. CDR3 DNA: TGTGCCAGCTCATCCTGGACTAGCGGGGGGATCAACGAGCAGTACTTC. Translating it yields CASSSWTSGGINEQYF.

This clonotype was seen more than once but under ten times. V gene TRBV7-2 combines with J gene TRBJ2-3; weak D call: TRBD2 (6 bases). Trimming took 10 bases from V and 0 from J, leaving 14 bases between them. Germline V gene sequence: CDR1 SGHTA, CDR2 FQGNSA. This CDR3 is built from 14 residues. CDR3 in amino acids: CATNLGTSTDTQYF. Written as DNA, the CDR3 is TGTGCCACCAATCTCGGGACTAGCACAGATACGCAGTATTTT.

As regards this clonotype: Being one base from a much bigger clone, this may be a read error. V is TRBV10-3 and J is TRBJ2-5, with 8 bases matching TRBD1. This CDR3 comprises 13 residues. The germline V gene encodes CDR1 ENHRY and CDR2 SYGVKD. With V trimmed by 5 bases and J by 3 bases, 2 bases remained unmatched. The CDR3 protein is CAISLTGEETQYF. The CDR3, as DNA: TGTGCCATCAGTTTGACAGGGGAAGAGACCCAGTACTTC.

About this clonotype: At one of its ends the junction is not consistent with the germline gene, which may arise from a read error. V gene TRBV12-3 or TRBV12-4 combines with J gene TRBJ2-5; 8 bases match TRBD2. The CDR3 contains 14 residues. The CDR3 nucleotides read TGTGCCCGCAGGGCGGGGGGTGCCCAAGAGACCCAGTACTTC. This encodes CARRAGGAQETQYF.

V usage is TRBV2 and J usage is TRBJ1-4, with TRBD1 matching 9 bases. Germline V gene lookup returns CDR1 SNHLY and CDR2 FYNNEI. The CDR3 extends over 14 amino acids. The ends lost 6 bases at V and 7 bases at J; junction bases unmatched: 6. The CDR3 protein is CASSPDRGFEKLFF. As DNA, the CDR3 is TGTGCCAGCAGCCCGGACAGGGGTTTTGAAAAACTGTTTTTT.

The chain has TRBV29-1 and TRBJ1-5, with D uncertain. The CDR3 consists of 13 residues. Germline assignment: CDR1 SQVTM and CDR2 ANQGSEA. V lost 6 bases and J 6 bases, leaving 15 bases between the germline ends. For the CDR3, the DNA is TGCAGCGTGGTGGAGGTAATGGGTCAGCCCCAGCATTTT. Translating it yields CSVVEVMGQPQHF.

The chain joins TRBV13 to TRBJ2-4; TRBD1 agrees at 8 bases. Near its end, the DNA agrees better with TRBJ2-7, so the J call may be wrong. Germline V lookup: CDR1 PRHDT, CDR2 FYEKMQ (reference sequence). CDR3 size: 15 residues. As DNA, the CDR3 is TGTGCCAGCAGCCCCCGGACAGGGAAAAAGAACGAGCAGTACTTC. Amino acids: CASSPRTGKKNEQYF.

This clonotype occurred a few times. CDR3 DNA: TGTGCCAGCAGTCGGTCCGGGACAGGGGGTCTCGGCTATGGCTACACCTTC. It encodes CASSRSGTGGLGYGYTF. V usage is TRBV6-1 and J usage is TRBJ1-2; 11 bases are a match to TRBD1. V was pared by 5 bases and J by 4 bases, with 12 bases of the junction left unmatched. This CDR3 contains 17 residues. Germline V lookup: CDR1 MNHNS, CDR2 SASEGT.

This clonotype was counted only a few times. Possible read error: a much larger clone is one base away. CDR3 amino acids: CVSRPTSGETDTQYF. The CDR3 coding sequence is TGTGTCAGCAGGCCCACTAGCGGGGAGACAGATACGCAGTATTTT. The J gene is TRBJ2-3, the V gene TRBV6-2 or TRBV6-3; TRBD2 matches at 10 bases. CDR3 length equals 15 residues. Germline V gene lookup returns CDR1 MNHEY and CDR2 SVGEGT.

The chain has TRBV9 and TRBJ1-5; D ambiguous. V was shortened by 7 bases and J by 5 bases, with 16 bases between the two germline ends. Germline assignment: CDR1 SGDLS and CDR2 YYNGEE. The CDR3 is made up of 14 amino acids. The DNA for the CDR3 is TGTGCCAGCGGCCCGGGTAGGAATTATCAGCCCCAGCATTTT. Translation gives CASGPGRNYQPQHF.

This clonotype was found many times. This chain uses TRBV5-1 with TRBJ2-1, with D perhaps assigned TRBD1 or TRBD2 (6 bases each). The CDR3 sequence is 14 residues long. V dropped 7 bases and J dropped 8 bases, with 19 bases sitting between them. From germline, CDR1 is SGHRS and CDR2 YFSETQ. In DNA form, the CDR3 reads TGCGCCAGCCAGTTTGGTGGGGGGCAGGATGAGCAGTTCTTC. This translates into CASQFGGGQDEQFF.

V usage is TRBV20-1 and J usage is TRBJ1-3; D not certain. This CDR3 has 13 amino acids. The V and J ends lost 6 bases and 0 bases respectively, with 9 bases between them. Germline CDR1 is DFQATT and CDR2 is SNEGSKA (reference sequence). The CDR3 loop is CSAEHNSGNTIYF. The CDR3 DNA follows: TGCAGTGCCGAGCATAACTCTGGAAACACCATATATTTT.

The gene calls are TRBV12-3 or TRBV12-4 and TRBJ1-2; the D gene is possibly TRBD1 (5 bases). CDR3 length: 16 amino acids. Trimming stripped 5 bases from V and 0 bases from J, with 16 bases between. CDR3 coding DNA: TGTGCCAGCAGTCCACTTCGACAGACTCCTAACTATGGCTACACCTTC. As protein: CASSPLRQTPNYGYTF.

This rearrangement joins TRBV7-6 to TRBJ2-7; possibly TRBD1 or TRBD2 for D (6 bases each). This CDR3 comprises 14 residues. Trimming pared 0 bases from V and 6 bases from J, leaving 12 bases between. Germline V gene sequence: CDR1 SGHVS, CDR2 FNYEAQ. CDR3 amino acids: CASSLAGGSSEQYF. The CDR3 nucleotides read TGTGCCAGCAGCTTAGCGGGGGGCAGCAGCGAGCAGTACTTC.